The rows below give T cell receptor beta chains drawn from one sample of a study of glioma-infiltrating T cells. TCRdb reprocessed the multiplex PCR reads via MiXCR and lists one record per CDR3 protein. The sample contains about 110,000 distinct CDR3 sequences, 20% to 25% of which appear only once. The specimen sequenced was glioma tissue, nonneoplastic brain tissue, or PBMCs (not recorded which). The receptors come from a human donor with low-grade glioma or glioblastoma, undergoing nonglioma brain surgery, or in good health (not recorded which). The CDR3 runs from the conserved cysteine through the conserved F or W. The D gene is left open where the match is weak. The size of a clone is reported for some rows only, either as once, few or many, or as a class for expanded clones.

clone_size: few; j_call: TRBJ1-3; d_call: NA; v_call: TRBV4-2; cdr3_aa: CASSQKPEGGRNTIYF; cdr3_nt: TGTGCCAGCAGCCAAAAACCGGAGGGGGGACGGAACACCATATATTTT
clone_size: NA; j_call: TRBJ1-4; d_call: TRBD1; v_call: TRBV5-1; cdr3_aa: CASSRTGGATNEKLFF; cdr3_nt: TGCGCCAGCAGCCGGACAGGGGGGGCGACTAATGAAAAACTGTTTTTT
clone_size: NA; j_call: TRBJ1-3; d_call: NA; v_call: TRBV6-2/TRBV6-3; cdr3_aa: CSCSSSGNTIYF; cdr3_nt: TGTTCCTGCAGTTCCTCTGGAAACACCATATATTTC
clone_size: many; j_call: TRBJ2-1; d_call: NA; v_call: TRBV20-1; cdr3_aa: CSAPAGTSSREQFF; cdr3_nt: TGCAGTGCTCCTGCGGGTACTAGTAGCCGCGAGCAGTTCTTC
clone_size: many; j_call: TRBJ1-4; d_call: NA; v_call: TRBV27; cdr3_aa: CASSFGIGTNEKLFF; cdr3_nt: TGTGCCAGCAGTTTCGGGATTGGAACTAATGAAAAACTGTTTTTT
clone_size: NA; j_call: TRBJ2-1; d_call: TRBD1; v_call: TRBV7-9; cdr3_aa: CASSLGQGLSYEQFF; cdr3_nt: TGTGCCAGCAGCTTGGGACAGGGCCTCTCCTACGAGCAGTTCTTC
clone_size: NA; j_call: TRBJ1-3; d_call: NA; v_call: TRBV11-2; cdr3_aa: CASSLAGISGNTIYF; cdr3_nt: TGTGCCAGCAGCTTAGCCGGGATATCAGGAAACACCATATATTTT
clone_size: NA; j_call: TRBJ2-1; d_call: NA; v_call: TRBV6-5; cdr3_aa: CASTYSGESYNEQFF; cdr3_nt: TGTGCCAGCACTTACTCTGGGGAATCGTACAATGAGCAGTTCTTC
clone_size: NA; j_call: TRBJ2-6; d_call: TRBD1; v_call: TRBV28; cdr3_aa: CASTRDRGDSGANVLTF; cdr3_nt: TGTGCCAGCACGAGGGACAGGGGGGACTCTGGGGCCAACGTCCTGACTTTC
clone_size: many; j_call: TRBJ2-5; d_call: NA; v_call: TRBV24-1; cdr3_aa: CATSDLETRGETQYF; cdr3_nt: TGTGCCACCAGTGATTTAGAGACTAGAGGAGAGACCCAGTACTTC
clone_size: NA; j_call: TRBJ2-1; d_call: TRBD2; v_call: TRBV27; cdr3_aa: CASSYPSSSTSGGSYNEQFF; cdr3_nt: TGTGCCAGCAGTTACCCTAGTTCGTCCACTAGCGGGGGGTCATACAATGAGCAGTTCTTC
clone_size: many; j_call: TRBJ2-1; d_call: NA; v_call: TRBV12-3/TRBV12-4; cdr3_aa: CASSLAPAGNEQFF; cdr3_nt: TGTGCCAGCAGTTTAGCGCCAGCGGGCAATGAGCAGTTCTTC
clone_size: NA; j_call: TRBJ2-7; d_call: TRBD1; v_call: TRBV19; cdr3_aa: CASSSTGFSGNEQYF; cdr3_nt: TGTGCCAGTAGTTCGACAGGGTTTAGTGGCAACGAGCAGTACTTC
clone_size: many; j_call: TRBJ1-5; d_call: NA; v_call: TRBV3-1; cdr3_aa: CASSKDTGSSFSNQPQHF; cdr3_nt: TGTGCCAGCAGCAAAGATACCGGGTCCTCCTTTAGCAATCAGCCCCAGCATTTT
clone_size: many; j_call: TRBJ1-1; d_call: NA; v_call: TRBV20-1; cdr3_aa: CSAPRQGASEAFF; cdr3_nt: TGCAGTGCTCCTCGACAAGGAGCTTCTGAAGCTTTCTTT
clone_size: many; j_call: TRBJ2-3; d_call: NA; v_call: TRBV7-2; cdr3_aa: CASSLVGITRRWYF; cdr3_nt: TGTGCCAGCAGCTTAGTGGGCATTACGCGACGGTGGTATTTT
clone_size: many; j_call: TRBJ2-7; d_call: NA; v_call: TRBV20-1; cdr3_aa: CSAKDKLSRSYEQYF; cdr3_nt: TGCAGTGCTAAGGATAAACTAAGTCGGTCCTACGAGCAGTACTTC
clone_size: many; j_call: TRBJ2-5; d_call: NA; v_call: TRBV6-5; cdr3_aa: CASSYNRRETQYF; cdr3_nt: TGTGCCAGCAGTTACAATAGGCGAGAGACCCAGTACTTC
clone_size: NA; j_call: TRBJ2-7; d_call: TRBD2; v_call: TRBV4-2; cdr3_aa: CASSQELAGDYEQYF; cdr3_nt: TGTGCCAGCAGCCAAGAACTAGCGGGAGATTACGAGCAGTACTTC
clone_size: many; j_call: TRBJ1-5; d_call: TRBD1; v_call: TRBV28; cdr3_aa: CASTQTGGSNQPQHF; cdr3_nt: TGTGCCAGCACACAAACAGGGGGAAGCAATCAGCCCCAGCATTTT
clone_size: few; j_call: TRBJ2-1; d_call: TRBD1; v_call: TRBV6-2/TRBV6-3; cdr3_aa: CSSEGGQFNEPFF; cdr3_nt: TGTTCCAGTGAAGGGGGCCAGTTTAATGAGCCTTTCTTC
clone_size: NA; j_call: TRBJ2-3; d_call: NA; v_call: TRBV6-6; cdr3_aa: CASSPTGGPSTDTQYF; cdr3_nt: TGTGCCAGCAGCCCCACTGGCGGCCCAAGCACAGATACGCAGTATTTT
clone_size: NA; j_call: TRBJ2-1; d_call: NA; v_call: TRBV5-1; cdr3_aa: CASSFGSAVNKQFF; cdr3_nt: TGCGCCAGCAGCTTTGGTAGCGCAGTCAATAAGCAGTTCTTC
clone_size: many; j_call: TRBJ1-4; d_call: NA; v_call: TRBV6-2/TRBV6-3; cdr3_aa: CASNRDSVNEKLFF; cdr3_nt: TGTGCCAGCAACCGGGATTCAGTTAATGAAAAACTGTTTTTT
clone_size: many; j_call: TRBJ2-3; d_call: NA; v_call: TRBV11-2; cdr3_aa: CASSLVRGLSTDTQYF; cdr3_nt: TGTGCCAGCAGCTTAGTTAGAGGGTTAAGCACAGATACGCAGTATTTT
clone_size: many; j_call: TRBJ1-5; d_call: NA; v_call: TRBV12-3/TRBV12-4; cdr3_aa: CASSSFREDQPQHF; cdr3_nt: TGTGCCAGCAGTTCCTTTAGGGAAGATCAGCCCCAGCATTTT
clone_size: NA; j_call: TRBJ2-7; d_call: NA; v_call: TRBV7-6; cdr3_aa: CASSLNEGRSEQYF; cdr3_nt: TGTGCCAGCAGCTTAAACGAGGGGAGAAGCGAGCAGTACTTC
clone_size: many; j_call: TRBJ2-7; d_call: NA; v_call: TRBV6-1; cdr3_aa: CASRRGGYEQYF; cdr3_nt: TGTGCCAGCAGGAGGGGGGGCTACGAGCAGTACTTC
clone_size: many; j_call: TRBJ2-3; d_call: NA; v_call: TRBV27; cdr3_aa: CASIIRDTQYF; cdr3_nt: TGTGCCAGCATTATTAGAGATACGCAGTATTTT
clone_size: few; j_call: TRBJ1-5; d_call: TRBD1; v_call: TRBV4-2; cdr3_aa: CASSQKTGDQPQHF; cdr3_nt: TGTGCCAGCAGCCAAAAGACAGGGGACCAGCCCCAGCATTTT
clone_size: many; j_call: TRBJ1-3; d_call: NA; v_call: TRBV20-1; cdr3_aa: CSAMEGLLGNTIYF; cdr3_nt: TGCAGTGCTATGGAGGGTCTACTTGGAAACACCATATATTTT
clone_size: few; j_call: TRBJ1-5; d_call: TRBD1; v_call: TRBV2; cdr3_aa: CASSIRQGADQPQHF; cdr3_nt: TGTGCCAGCAGTATTAGACAGGGGGCAGATCAGCCCCAGCATTTT
clone_size: many; j_call: TRBJ2-7; d_call: NA; v_call: TRBV6-1; cdr3_aa: CASSPFYEQYF; cdr3_nt: TGTGCCAGCAGTCCCTTCTACGAGCAGTACTTC
clone_size: many; j_call: TRBJ2-1; d_call: NA; v_call: TRBV20-1; cdr3_aa: CSASGTRTNEQFF; cdr3_nt: TGCAGTGCTAGCGGGACAAGAACGAATGAGCAGTTCTTC
clone_size: many; j_call: TRBJ2-5; d_call: NA; v_call: TRBV10-3; cdr3_aa: CAISEGGETQYF; cdr3_nt: TGTGCCATCAGTGAGGGGGGAGAGACCCAGTACTTC
clone_size: many; j_call: TRBJ2-5; d_call: NA; v_call: TRBV20-1; cdr3_aa: CSARARNQETQYF; cdr3_nt: TGCAGTGCTAGAGCTAGAAATCAAGAGACCCAGTACTTC
clone_size: NA; j_call: TRBJ1-2; d_call: NA; v_call: TRBV5-4; cdr3_aa: CASSLGRLYSYTF; cdr3_nt: TGTGCCAGCAGCTTGGGCAGGCTCTATAGCTACACCTTC
clone_size: many; j_call: TRBJ1-5; d_call: NA; v_call: TRBV20-1; cdr3_aa: CSATGGRRNQPQHF; cdr3_nt: TGCAGTGCCACCGGCGGAAGACGCAATCAGCCCCAGCATTTT
clone_size: NA; j_call: TRBJ1-1; d_call: NA; v_call: TRBV7-9; cdr3_aa: CASSVGSGYNTEAFF; cdr3_nt: TGTGCCAGCAGCGTAGGGTCAGGATATAACACTGAAGCTTTCTTT
clone_size: many; j_call: TRBJ1-1; d_call: NA; v_call: TRBV7-2; cdr3_aa: CASSLGLTNTEAFF; cdr3_nt: TGTGCCAGCAGCTTAGGACTCACGAACACTGAAGCTTTCTTT
clone_size: many; j_call: TRBJ2-7; d_call: NA; v_call: TRBV20-1; cdr3_aa: CSARGRASYEQYF; cdr3_nt: TGCAGTGCTAGAGGAAGGGCCTCCTACGAGCAGTACTTC
clone_size: NA; j_call: TRBJ2-2; d_call: NA; v_call: TRBV12-3/TRBV12-4; cdr3_aa: CASRASGGGAGELFF; cdr3_nt: TGTGCCAGCAGGGCCAGTGGGGGAGGAGCCGGGGAGCTGTTTTTT
clone_size: many; j_call: TRBJ2-1; d_call: TRBD2; v_call: TRBV6-2/TRBV6-3; cdr3_aa: CASSYGTSGLYNEQFF; cdr3_nt: TGTGCCAGCAGTTACGGGACTAGCGGGCTCTACAATGAGCAGTTCTTC
clone_size: NA; j_call: TRBJ2-7; d_call: NA; v_call: TRBV4-2; cdr3_aa: CASSQSQFQMGSYEQYF; cdr3_nt: TGTGCCAGCAGCCAAAGTCAGTTCCAGATGGGGAGTTACGAGCAGTACTTC
clone_size: many; j_call: TRBJ1-6; d_call: TRBD1; v_call: TRBV3-1; cdr3_aa: CASSHVPGQDSPLHF; cdr3_nt: TGTGCCAGCAGCCACGTCCCGGGACAGGATTCACCCCTCCACTTT
clone_size: NA; j_call: TRBJ1-2; d_call: NA; v_call: TRBV19; cdr3_aa: CASSTGKTSITNYGYTF; cdr3_nt: TGTGCCAGTAGTACAGGAAAAACCTCCATAACTAACTATGGCTACACCTTC
clone_size: many; j_call: TRBJ1-5; d_call: NA; v_call: TRBV6-1; cdr3_aa: CASRRTASNQPQHF; cdr3_nt: TGTGCCAGCAGGCGGACAGCTAGCAATCAGCCCCAGCATTTT
clone_size: NA; j_call: TRBJ1-5; d_call: NA; v_call: TRBV9; cdr3_aa: CASSVSWGQPQHF; cdr3_nt: TGTGCCAGCAGCGTCTCTTGGGGACAGCCCCAGCATTTT
clone_size: NA; j_call: TRBJ2-3; d_call: TRBD2; v_call: TRBV7-3; cdr3_aa: CASSFGSGGGSTDTQYF; cdr3_nt: TGTGCCAGCAGCTTTGGTAGTGGCGGGGGTAGCACAGATACGCAGTATTTT
clone_size: many; j_call: TRBJ2-7; d_call: NA; v_call: TRBV29-1; cdr3_aa: CSWRNSYEQYF; cdr3_nt: TGCTCCTGGCGTAACTCCTACGAGCAGTACTTC
clone_size: many; j_call: TRBJ2-7; d_call: NA; v_call: TRBV27; cdr3_aa: CASSFGSGYEQYF; cdr3_nt: TGTGCCAGCAGTTTTGGTAGCGGATACGAGCAGTACTTC
clone_size: many; j_call: TRBJ1-5; d_call: NA; v_call: TRBV7-9; cdr3_aa: CASSLGGYNQPQHF; cdr3_nt: TGTGCCAGCAGCTTAGGAGGGTACAATCAGCCCCAGCATTTT
clone_size: many; j_call: TRBJ2-3; d_call: TRBD1; v_call: TRBV7-2; cdr3_aa: CASSQSAGTAGDTQYF; cdr3_nt: TGTGCCAGCAGCCAATCAGCTGGGACAGCAGGAGATACGCAGTATTTT
clone_size: many; j_call: TRBJ1-3; d_call: TRBD1; v_call: TRBV6-1; cdr3_aa: CASGMTGSGNTIYF; cdr3_nt: TGTGCCAGCGGAATGACAGGGTCCGGAAACACCATATATTTT